This T cell receptor (beta chain) was retrieved from a study of T-cell reconstitution after alpha-beta-depleted transplantation in children. As it was prepared, the TCRbeta library received unique molecular identifiers. TCRdb called the PCR reads again in MiXCR, with one record for every CDR3 protein. The data hold hundreds of thousands of distinct CDR3 sequences, with 16% observed a single time. V was trimmed by 0 bases and J by 1 base, leaving 16 bases between them. The CDR3 sequence is 17 residues long. Germline loops: CDR1 SGHKS, CDR2 YYEKEE (reference sequence). The table lists this clonotype with a few counts.

The chain has TRBV5-5 and TRBJ1-2; D perhaps matches TRBD1 (5 bases). The TCR comes from a human donor who donated a stem cell graft to a child with acute myeloid leukemia. The sequencing used PBMCs from the stem cell graft donor, collected from the stem cell graft. The CDR3 DNA sequence: TGTGCCAGCAGCTTGGGGACAAGCCCGAGAGTTAACTATGGCTACACCTTC. Its translation: CASSLGTSPRVNYGYTF.